Here is one T cell receptor beta chain with its context. The antigen is unknown. The data derive from a study of radiotherapy plus CTLA-4 blockade in lung cancer. Study as a whole: Objective responses emerged in around 18% of patients, and 31% attained disease control. Whole-study findings and limits: Radiotherapy with ipilimumab was followed by blood expansion of tumor-derived clones. Early blood T cell clone changes and increased post-radiation serum interferon-beta were reportedly the strongest response predictors.

The V gene end was trimmed by 2 bases and the J gene end by 4 bases; junction bases not matched to a gene: 2. The CDR3 consists of 13 residues. The V gene's germline CDR1 is GTSNPN and CDR2 SVGIG (reference sequence). It was focal radiation plus CTLA-4 blockade with ipilimumab that patients with chemo-refractory metastatic non-small-cell lung cancer received. TCRdb's copy holds only in-frame clones and misses some; the assay was immunoSEQ multiplex PCR. The sample lists 43,000 or so clones, roughly two thirds seen once, with about 3.8% in the top ten. Source: peripheral blood, taken from a patient treated with radiotherapy plus ipilimumab. This chain links TRBV30 with TRBJ2-5, with TRBD1 identical over 9 bases. This sequence was found in a human donor with non-small cell lung cancer who had a complete response to radiotherapy plus ipilimumab. CDR3 loop: CAWSSGQGETQYF. The CDR3 DNA sequence: TGTGCCTGGAGTTCGGGACAGGGAGAGACCCAGTACTTC.